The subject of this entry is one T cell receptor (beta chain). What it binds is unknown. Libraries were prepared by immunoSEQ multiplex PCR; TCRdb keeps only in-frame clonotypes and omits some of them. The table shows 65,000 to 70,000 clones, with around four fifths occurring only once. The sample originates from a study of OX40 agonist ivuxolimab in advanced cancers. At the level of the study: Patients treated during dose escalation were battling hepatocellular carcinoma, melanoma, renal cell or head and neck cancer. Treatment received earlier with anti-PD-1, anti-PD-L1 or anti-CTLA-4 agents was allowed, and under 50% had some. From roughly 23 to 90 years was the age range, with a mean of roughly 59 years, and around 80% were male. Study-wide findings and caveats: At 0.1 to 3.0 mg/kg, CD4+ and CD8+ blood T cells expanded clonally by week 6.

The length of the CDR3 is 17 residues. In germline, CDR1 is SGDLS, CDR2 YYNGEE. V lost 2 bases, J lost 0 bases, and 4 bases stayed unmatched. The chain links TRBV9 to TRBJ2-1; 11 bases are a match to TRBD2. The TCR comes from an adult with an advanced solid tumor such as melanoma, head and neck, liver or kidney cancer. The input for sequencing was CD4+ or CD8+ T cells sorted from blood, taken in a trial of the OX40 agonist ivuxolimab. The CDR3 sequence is CASSVRLAGSSYNEQFF. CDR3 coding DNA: TGTGCCAGCAGCGTCCGACTAGCGGGGAGCTCCTACAATGAGCAGTTCTTC.